This T cell receptor beta chain was recorded in a study of T cells in Graves' hyperthyroidism and ophthalmopathy. The wider study: Blood was drawn when the patient was first diagnosed and still untreated.

Germline V gene data show CDR1 as LGHDT and CDR2 as YNNKEL (reference sequence). Trimming removed 0 bases from V and 1 base from J, with 6 bases in between. CDR3 length equals 14 residues. This clonotype was recorded many times. The antigen remains undetermined. Study results and limitations: Most thyroid clonotypes that were expanded above 0.001 also turned up in blood.

Researchers amplified the TCR beta CDR3 regions from RNA transcripts. The TCR CDR3 was amplified in a first-round RT-PCR using the HTBI primer set. TCRdb used MiXCR to reprocess the multiplex PCR reads, holding one entry per CDR3 protein. Counted here are 300,000 to 500,000 distinct CDR3 sequences, about 15% occurring once; the ten biggest clones make up around a third. The TCR comes from a woman aged 25 to 39 with Graves' hyperthyroidism. Sample: blood. This chain uses TRBV3-1 with TRBJ1-1; D gene uncertain. CDR3 bases: TGTGCCAGCAGCCAAGAGTATTCGAACACTGAAGCTTTCTTT. The encoded protein is CASSQEYSNTEAFF.